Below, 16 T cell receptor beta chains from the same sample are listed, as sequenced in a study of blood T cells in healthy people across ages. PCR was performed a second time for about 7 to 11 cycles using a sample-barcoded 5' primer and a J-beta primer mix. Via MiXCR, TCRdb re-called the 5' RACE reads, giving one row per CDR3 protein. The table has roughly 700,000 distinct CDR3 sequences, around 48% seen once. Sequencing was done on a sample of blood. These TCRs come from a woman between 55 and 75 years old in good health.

The CDR3 DNA reads TGTGCCAGCAGCTCACCCTGGAGTAGCGGGAGAGGAGATACGCAGTATTTT. Amino acids: CASSSPWSSGRGDTQYF. J is TRBJ2-3 and V is TRBV7-2, with 9 positions matching TRBD2. Per germline, CDR1 SGHTA and CDR2 FQGNSA. Trimming at V came to 4 bases and at J to 5 bases, leaving 13 bases not matched to a gene. The CDR3 runs 17 residues.

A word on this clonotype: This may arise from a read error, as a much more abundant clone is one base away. As DNA, the CDR3 is TGTGCCAGCAGCCCCGGACTAGCGGAGTATACAGAGACGCAGTATTTT. Protein sequence: CASSPGLAEYTETQYF. The chain is built from TRBV7-9 and TRBJ2-3; 10 positions agree with TRBD2. From germline, CDR1 is SEHNR and CDR2 FQNEAQ (reference sequence). The CDR3 is made up of 16 amino acids.

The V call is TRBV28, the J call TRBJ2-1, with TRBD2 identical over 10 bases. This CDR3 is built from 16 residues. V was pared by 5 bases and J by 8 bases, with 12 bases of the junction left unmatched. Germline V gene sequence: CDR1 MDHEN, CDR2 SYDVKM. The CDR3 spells CASSTSSGRLNYEQFF. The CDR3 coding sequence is TGTGCCAGCAGTACCAGTAGCGGGAGGCTCAACTATGAGCAGTTCTTC.

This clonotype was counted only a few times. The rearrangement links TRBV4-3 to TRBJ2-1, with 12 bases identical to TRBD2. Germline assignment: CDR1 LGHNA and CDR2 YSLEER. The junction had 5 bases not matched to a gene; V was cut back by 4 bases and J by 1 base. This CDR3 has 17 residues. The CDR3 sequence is CASSRGLAGGSYNEQFF. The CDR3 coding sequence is TGCGCCAGCAGCCGGGGTCTAGCGGGAGGGTCCTACAATGAGCAGTTCTTC.

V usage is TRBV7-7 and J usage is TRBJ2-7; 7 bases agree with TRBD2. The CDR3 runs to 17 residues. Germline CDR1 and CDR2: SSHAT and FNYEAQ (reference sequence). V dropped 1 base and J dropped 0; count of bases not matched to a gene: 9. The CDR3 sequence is CASSLGPSGGGSYEQYF. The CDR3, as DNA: TGTGCCAGCAGCTTAGGTCCTAGCGGAGGAGGCTCCTACGAGCAGTACTTC.

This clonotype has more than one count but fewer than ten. This chain's CDR3 is CASSQEPQWETQYF. CDR3 coding DNA: TGCGCCAGCAGCCAAGAACCCCAATGGGAGACCCAGTACTTC. This chain joins TRBV4-1 and TRBJ2-5; D not resolved. Trimming removed 0 bases at V and 5 bases at J, with 10 bases between. CDR1 is MGHRA and CDR2 is YSYEKL in the germline V gene. This CDR3 comprises 14 residues.

CDR3 region: CASSQRNTEAFF. The CDR3, as DNA: TGTGCCAGCAGCCAAAGGAACACTGAAGCTTTCTTT. V gene TRBV3-1 combines with J gene TRBJ1-1; D not certain. In germline, CDR1 is LGHDT, CDR2 YNNKEL (reference sequence). The CDR3 loop spans 12 amino acids. Trimming stripped 2 bases from V and 1 base from J, with 2 bases between.

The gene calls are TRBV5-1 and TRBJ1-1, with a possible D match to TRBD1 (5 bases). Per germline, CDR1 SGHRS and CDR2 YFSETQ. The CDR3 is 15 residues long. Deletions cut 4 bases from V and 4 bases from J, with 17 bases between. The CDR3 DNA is TGCGCCAGCAGCAACACCAGGGAGATCCCCACTGAAGCTTTCTTT. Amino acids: CASSNTREIPTEAFF.

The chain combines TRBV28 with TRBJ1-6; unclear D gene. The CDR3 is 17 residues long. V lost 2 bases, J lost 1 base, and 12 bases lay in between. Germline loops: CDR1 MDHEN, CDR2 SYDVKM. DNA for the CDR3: TGTGCCAGCAGTTTACGACGGGGAAGGTCCTATAATTCACCCCTCCACTTT. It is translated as CASSLRRGRSYNSPLHF.

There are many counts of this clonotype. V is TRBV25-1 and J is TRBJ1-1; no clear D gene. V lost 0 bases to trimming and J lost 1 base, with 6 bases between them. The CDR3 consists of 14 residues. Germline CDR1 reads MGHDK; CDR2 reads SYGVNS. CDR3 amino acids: CASSEYHPNTEAFF. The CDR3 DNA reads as TGTGCCAGCAGTGAATATCACCCGAACACTGAAGCTTTCTTT.

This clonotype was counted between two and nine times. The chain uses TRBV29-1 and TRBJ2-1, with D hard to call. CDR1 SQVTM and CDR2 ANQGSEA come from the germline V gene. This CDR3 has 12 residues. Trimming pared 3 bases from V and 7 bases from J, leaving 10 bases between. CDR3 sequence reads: CSVDRNSNEQFF. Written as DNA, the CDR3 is TGCAGCGTTGACAGGAATAGTAATGAGCAGTTCTTC.

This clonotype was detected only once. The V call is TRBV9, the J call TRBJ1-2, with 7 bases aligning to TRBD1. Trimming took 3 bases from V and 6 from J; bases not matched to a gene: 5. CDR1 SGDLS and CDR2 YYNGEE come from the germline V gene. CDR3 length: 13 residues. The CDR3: CASSDTGVDGYTF. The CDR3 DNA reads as TGTGCCAGCAGCGATACAGGGGTTGATGGCTACACCTTC.

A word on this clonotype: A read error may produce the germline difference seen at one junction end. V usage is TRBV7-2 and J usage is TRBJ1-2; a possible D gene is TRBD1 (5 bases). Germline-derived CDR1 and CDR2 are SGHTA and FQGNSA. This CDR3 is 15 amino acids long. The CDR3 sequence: CASSLGPGRDYDYTF. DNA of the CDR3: TGTGCCAGCAGCTTAGGGCCGGGGAGGGACTATGACTACACCTTC.

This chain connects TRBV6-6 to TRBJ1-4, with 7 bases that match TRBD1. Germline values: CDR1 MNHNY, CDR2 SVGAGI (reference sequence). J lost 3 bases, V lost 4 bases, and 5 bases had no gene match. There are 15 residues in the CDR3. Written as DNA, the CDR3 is TGTGCCAGCAGTTTCGACAGGGTCTCTAATGAAAAACTGTTTTTT. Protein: CASSFDRVSNEKLFF.

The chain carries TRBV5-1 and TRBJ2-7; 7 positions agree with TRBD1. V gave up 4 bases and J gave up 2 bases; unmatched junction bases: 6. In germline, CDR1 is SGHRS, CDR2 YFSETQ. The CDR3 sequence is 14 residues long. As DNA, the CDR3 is TGCGCCAGCAGCACCGGACAGGCCCCCTACGAGCAGTACTTC. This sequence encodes CASSTGQAPYEQYF.

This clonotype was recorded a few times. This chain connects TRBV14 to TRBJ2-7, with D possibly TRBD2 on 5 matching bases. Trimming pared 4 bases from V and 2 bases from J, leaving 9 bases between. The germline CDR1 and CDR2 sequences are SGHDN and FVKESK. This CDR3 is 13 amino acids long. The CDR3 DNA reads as TGTGCCAGCAGCCGGCGGGCTGCCTACGAGCAGTACTTC. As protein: CASSRRAAYEQYF.